A selection of T cell receptor beta chains follows, all from one sample in a study of CD8+ T cells in alopecia areata. TCRdb keeps only in-frame clones here, not all; method: immunoSEQ multiplex PCR. The sample includes some 180,000 clones, about 53% seen only once; the top ten take more than 10%. The source material was CD8+ T cells sorted from blood, sampled at week 24, from a patient treated with tofacitinib. Source of these receptors: a human donor with alopecia areata. Each CDR3 is given with its conserved first and last residue. A D gene is named only where the DNA matches it firmly. The size field is filled for only some rows; it gives once, few, many or a size class.

j_call d_call clone_size v_call cdr3_aa cdr3_nt
TRBJ1-1 - - TRBV19 CASSSGRVNTEAFF TGTGCCAGTAGTAGCGGACGAGTGAACACTGAAGCTTTCTTT
TRBJ1-2 TRBD1 - TRBV27 CASSWGQGGGYTF TGTGCCAGCTCCTGGGGACAGGGCGGTGGCTACACCTTC
TRBJ2-3 TRBD1 - TRBV11-2 CASSSSNLWDRDPTDTQYF TGTGCCAGCAGCTCTTCGAACCTCTGGGACAGGGACCCCACAGATACGCAGTATTTT
TRBJ2-1 - - TRBV25-1 CASSRNPGPYNEQFF TGTGCCAGCAGCCGAAACCCGGGGCCCTACAATGAGCAGTTCTTC
TRBJ1-2 - - TRBV29-1 CSVLDEGNYGYTF TGCAGCGTCCTGGATGAGGGAAACTATGGCTACACCTTC
TRBJ1-1 - - TRBV29-1 CSVRTGTEAFF TGCAGCGTGCGAACGGGCACTGAAGCTTTCTTT
TRBJ2-4 TRBD2 - TRBV5-6 CASSLLAENIQYF TGTGCCAGCAGCTTACTAGCGGAAAACATTCAGTACTTC
TRBJ2-7 TRBD1 once TRBV4-3 CASSQGDRGVDEQYF TGCGCCAGCAGCCAAGGAGACAGGGGAGTCGACGAGCAGTACTTC
TRBJ2-1 TRBD1 few TRBV4-3 CASSPSQGDYNEQFF TGCGCCAGCAGCCCGTCGCAGGGGGACTACAATGAGCAGTTCTTC
TRBJ2-3 TRBD1 - TRBV29-1 CSVWTGTSTDTQYF TGCAGCGTTTGGACAGGGACAAGCACAGATACGCAGTATTTT
TRBJ1-6 - - TRBV4-3 CASSQGEGSPLHF TGCGCCAGCAGCCAAGGTGAGGGGTCACCCCTCCACTTT
TRBJ2-1 - - TRBV7-2 CASSSGLSSYNEQFF TGTGCCAGCAGCTCCGGCCTGAGCTCCTACAATGAGCAGTTCTTC
TRBJ2-3 TRBD1 - TRBV7-7 CASSLGQGWTDTQYF TGTGCCAGCAGCTTAGGACAGGGATGGACAGATACGCAGTATTTT
TRBJ2-3 - - TRBV7-8 CASRGDIRTDTQYF TGTGCCAGCAGGGGGGACATCCGCACAGATACGCAGTATTTT
TRBJ2-7 - - TRBV7-9 CASSAGTYEQYF TGTGCCAGCAGCGCAGGGACCTACGAGCAGTACTTC
TRBJ1-4 - few TRBV7-2 CASSPLHATNEKLFF TGTGCCAGCAGCCCCCTTCACGCAACTAATGAAAAACTGTTTTTT
TRBJ2-1 - - TRBV20-1 CSANGDEQFF TGCAGTGCTAACGGGGACGAGCAGTTCTTC
TRBJ1-6 - - TRBV6-5 CASSRGFNSPLHF TGTGCCAGCAGTAGGGGGTTTAATTCACCCCTCCACTTT
TRBJ2-3 TRBD2 once TRBV4-3 CASSQDGGRGGPTDTQYF TGCGCCAGCAGCCAAGATGGAGGGCGGGGGGGCCCGACAGATACGCAGTATTTT
TRBJ2-7 - - TRBV11-2 CASSLGLIFYEQYF TGTGCCAGCAGCTTAGGGCTGATATTCTACGAGCAGTACTTC
TRBJ2-2 - few TRBV30 CAWSFTNTGELFF TGTGCCTGGAGTTTCACGAACACCGGGGAGCTGTTTTTT
TRBJ2-3 - many TRBV7-8 CASSLAPSSGVGTDTQYF TGTGCCAGCAGCTTAGCCCCCAGTAGTGGGGTAGGCACAGATACGCAGTATTTT
TRBJ1-1 - - TRBV29-1 CSVARMNTEAFF TGCAGCGTTGCACGGATGAACACTGAAGCTTTCTTT
TRBJ1-2 - - TRBV13 CASSLSQQGGYGYTF TGTGCCAGCAGCTTATCCCAACAGGGCGGCTATGGCTACACCTTC
TRBJ2-7 TRBD1 - TRBV9 CASSVVGDRGYEQYF TGTGCCAGCAGCGTAGTAGGCGACAGGGGCTACGAGCAGTACTTC
TRBJ2-2 - - TRBV14 CASSQESGIANTGELFF TGTGCCAGCAGCCAAGAGTCAGGGATCGCGAACACCGGGGAGCTGTTTTTT
TRBJ1-6 TRBD1 - TRBV9 CASSGGQGGNSPLHF TGTGCCAGCAGCGGAGGACAGGGCGGTAATTCACCCCTCCACTTT
TRBJ2-7 TRBD1 - TRBV13 CASSFIPGQGLDEQYF TGTGCCAGCAGCTTTATACCGGGACAGGGTTTGGACGAGCAGTACTTC
TRBJ2-1 - - TRBV7-8 CASSYREQGLNEQFF TGTGCCAGCAGCTACCGGGAACAAGGACTCAATGAGCAGTTCTTC
TRBJ1-1 - once TRBV30 CAWSGQPTEAFF TGTGCCTGGAGTGGACAGCCCACTGAAGCTTTCTTT
TRBJ2-3 - - TRBV6-5 CASGVRVSTDTQYF TGTGCCAGCGGGGTGAGGGTTAGCACAGATACGCAGTATTTT
TRBJ2-6 - - TRBV9 CASSANRASGANVLTF TGTGCCAGCAGCGCCAACAGGGCCTCTGGGGCCAACGTCCTGACTTTC
TRBJ2-2 - - TRBV7-9 CASSLAQTGELFF TGTGCCAGCAGCTTAGCTCAGACCGGGGAGCTGTTTTTT
TRBJ2-6 - - TRBV27 CASSPLSGANVLTF TGTGCCAGCAGTCCCTTATCTGGGGCCAACGTCCTGACTTTC
TRBJ2-7 - - TRBV12-5 CASGGPFFEQYF TGTGCTAGTGGTGGCCCTTTTTTTGAGCAGTACTTC
TRBJ2-2 - few TRBV4-3 CASSPGGQTNTGELFF TGCGCCAGCAGCCCCGGAGGACAAACGAACACCGGGGAGCTGTTTTTT
TRBJ1-4 - - TRBV2 CASSPQGVATNEKLFF TGTGCCAGCAGCCCGCAAGGGGTAGCTACTAATGAAAAACTGTTTTTT
TRBJ2-3 - - TRBV4-2 CASSQRQGPDTQYF TGTGCCAGCAGCCAACGGCAGGGCCCAGATACGCAGTATTTT
TRBJ2-1 - - TRBV20-1 CSAEQGSEQFF TGCAGTGCCGAGCAGGGGAGTGAGCAGTTCTTC
TRBJ2-2 - - TRBV4-1 CASSQDLPGELFF TGCGCCAGCAGCCAAGATCTGCCCGGGGAGCTGTTTTTT
TRBJ2-1 TRBD2 - TRBV18 CASSPPTSEHYNEQFF TGTGCCAGCTCACCGCCGACTAGCGAGCACTACAATGAGCAGTTCTTC
TRBJ2-3 TRBD1 - TRBV5-6 CASSDTTGGDTQYF TGTGCCAGCAGCGATACAACAGGGGGAGATACGCAGTATTTT
TRBJ1-2 TRBD1 few TRBV29-1 CSVATGDYGYTF TGCAGCGTTGCCACAGGGGACTATGGCTACACCTTC